This T cell receptor (beta chain) was captured by sequencing in a study of spatial heterogeneity in lung cancer (dated by TCRdb to about 2019). Context from the whole study: Beta-chain transcripts were consistently detected in greater numbers than alpha-chain transcripts, which likely reflected higher beta-chain transcript abundance. In tumor regions, TCR transcript counts showed a strong correlation with a T cell transcriptional module score from matched bulk RNA-seq. Nonsynonymous mutation counts, determined by whole-exome sequencing of tumor tissue, were related to features of the TCR repertoire. In the raw uncorrected reads, each unique combination of TCR and UMI appeared more than ten times on average. TCR alpha and beta repertoires were quantitatively compared across multiple tumor regions, matched nontumor lung and blood in non-small cell lung cancer. Both alpha and beta chains were TCR-sequenced in samples taken at surgery, namely 220 tumor regions, around 61 matched nontumor lung samples and 50 to 60 PBMC samples. What the study reported, not specific to this receptor: The tumor nonsynonymous mutation count correlated with the number of expanded intratumoral alpha and beta TCRs. Confirming at a functional level the hypothesis that regional TCRs recognize regional mutations was considered to require additional single-cell paired TCR alpha and beta sequencing. TCR-seq was estimated to cover only approximately 7% of tumor T cells for alpha chains and about 13% for beta chains. Counts of ubiquitous and regional expanded TCRs correlated with counts of ubiquitous and regional nonsynonymous mutations, respectively.

What this sample's time point label stands for: sample taken at primary tumor resection. The donors were fewer than 90 patients from the lung TRACERx cohort who had early-stage, untreated non-small cell lung cancer. Without any cell sorting, TCR sequencing was performed on whole RNA extracted either from tumor and nontumor lung tissue or from cryopreserved PBMC samples. Only patients with enough RNA available from two or more tumor regions were chosen for TCR sequencing. A lung pathologist reviewed the tumor and adjacent nontumor lung specimens before the specimens were selected. Library construction relied on 5' RACE. TCRdb shows the sequencer as NextSeq 500. To allow correction of PCR and sequencing errors, the TCR library protocol tagged every TCR cDNA molecule with a unique molecular identifier. The source study handled its data this way. TCR identification, UMI-based error correction and CDR3 extraction were performed with Decombinator tools. Expanded TCRs were defined as those above a frequency of 2 per 1,000, corresponding to the top 1% of the tumor frequency distribution. Expanded tumor TCRs were classed as regional if statistically deemed absent (corrected P<0.05) from at least one tumor region, otherwise ubiquitous. Rényi diversity was computed with the R vegan package after subsampling each repertoire 100 times to 5,000 TCRs. To build CDR3 similarity networks, amino acid triplet string-kernel similarity was used, and CDR3s were connected when their pairwise similarity was above 0.82. TCRdb trimmed the raw reads at Q25, called clones with MiXCR and kept productive beta chains. Identical CDR3 protein sequences are pooled into one entry, listed with their most common genes and DNA. TCRdb, not the authors, supplied the V and J calls. The sample table records 6,400 or so distinct CDR3 sequences; around 6.7% of these occur just once. Of the sample, around 12% is held by the ten largest clones.

This clonotype qualifies as medium-sized (0.01 to 0.1%). Its antigen is unknown. Per-base qualities were not stored, and no clone one base away is much larger. Including the terminal cysteine and phenylalanine, the CDR3 comprises 15 residues. The retained sequence is limited to the CDR3, 45 bases, with the frame set at the first base. For CDR1 and CDR2, the germline V gene lists MNHEY and SVGEGT. Trimming removed 6 bases from V and 2 bases from J; the gene matches leave 6 bases unexplained. Here the sequenced sample was lung tumor tissue, taken at surgery. This receptor was obtained from a male donor with early-stage non-small cell lung cancer. The sequence links TRBV6-2 or TRBV6-3 to TRBJ2-7; a stretch of 11 junction bases matches TRBD2. This receptor carries the CDR3 CASRENSGRAYEQYF. The nucleotides are TGTGCCAGCAGAGAAAATAGCGGGAGGGCCTACGAGCAGTACTTC.